The present TCR beta chain was sequenced within a study of blood T cell repertoires in COVID-19. For the study at large: Samples came from the United States, Italy and Spain, spanning acute and convalescent COVID-19. T cells, B-cell-depleted T cells, or PBMCs provided the cDNA or gDNA that served as material.

Some clones are missing from TCRdb's copy, which holds only in-frame ones; the method was immunoSEQ multiplex PCR. The repertoire holds about 190,000 clones, roughly nine tenths seen once, with roughly 6.7% in the top ten. The CDR3 runs 15 residues. The germline CDR1 and CDR2 sequences are MNHNS and SASEGT. Deletions cut 1 base from V and 3 bases from J, with 10 bases between. The chain joins TRBV6-1 to TRBJ2-1, with no clear D. The clonotype was recovered from a man aged 35-49 years with acute or convalescent COVID-19. Specimen: peripheral blood. In DNA, the CDR3 is TGTGCCAGCAGTGAAGACCGGGTATACTACAATGAGCAGTTCTTC. As protein: CASSEDRVYYNEQFF.